Listed here are 18 T cell receptor beta chains from one sample, sequenced in a study of cytomegalovirus exposure and HLA in healthy donors. Here immunoSEQ multiplex PCR was the method, and the copy in TCRdb shows in-frame clones only, minus some. The sample consists of about 130,000 clones, around 80% of them appearing once. The sample taken for sequencing was PBMCs. These receptors all stem from a young man in good health and CMV-seropositive.

The CDR3 sequence: CASSLQGGGEKLFF. The DNA of the CDR3 is TGTGCCAGCAGCTTACAGGGGGGCGGGGAAAAACTGTTTTTT. The chain uses TRBV11-2 and TRBJ1-4; 7 nucleotides match TRBD1. The CDR3 is made up of 14 amino acids. V shed 2 bases, J shed 8 bases, and the junction held 5 bases outside the gene matches. Germline-derived CDR1 and CDR2 are SGHAT and FQNNGV.

The chain uses TRBV4-1 and TRBJ2-3, with a tentative D call TRBD2 (5 bases). The V and J ends lost 0 bases and 0 bases respectively, with 13 bases between them. The CDR3 consists of 17 residues. Germline CDR1 and CDR2: MGHRA and YSYEKL. Written as DNA, the CDR3 is TGCGCCAGCAGCCAAGAAGACTGGCGGGTTAGCACAGATACGCAGTATTTT. As protein: CASSQEDWRVSTDTQYF.

The chain is built from TRBV7-2 and TRBJ2-7, with a tentative D call TRBD2 (5 bases). The CDR3 length is 13 residues. CDR1 and CDR2 (germline): SGHTA, FQGNSA. V lost 6 bases and J 7 bases, leaving 16 bases between the germline ends. As DNA, the CDR3 is TGTGCCAGCAGATCCATCCTAGAGGGTGAGCAGTACTTC. This sequence encodes CASRSILEGEQYF.

V is TRBV4-3 and J is TRBJ1-1; D gene uncertain. CDR3 length: 16 amino acids. Trimming took off 0 bases at V and 0 bases at J, with 11 bases between the two ends. Germline CDR1 LGHNA, CDR2 YSLEER. CDR3 DNA: TGCGCCAGCAGCCAAGAGCACGTGAGCCTGAACACTGAAGCTTTCTTT. Its translation: CASSQEHVSLNTEAFF.

The chain recombines TRBV2 with TRBJ2-7; no reliable D call. Trimming removed 8 bases at V and 1 base at J, with 21 bases between. CDR3 length equals 16 residues. Per germline, CDR1 SNHLY and CDR2 FYNNEI. The DNA for the CDR3 is TGTGCCAGCCTGAGCTTCGAGCGAAAGGCATCCTACGAGCAGTACTTC. Its translation: CASLSFERKASYEQYF.

The chain combines TRBV4-3 with TRBJ1-5, with 11 bases lining up with TRBD1. V shed 4 bases and J 4 bases; nucleotides not matched to a gene: 3. Germline CDR1 is LGHNA and CDR2 is YSLEER. The CDR3 is 15 residues long. CDR3 in DNA: TGCGCCAGCAGCCTCGGGACAGGGGGGAATCAGCCCCAGCATTTT. It is translated as CASSLGTGGNQPQHF.

This clone was observed a handful of times. The rearrangement uses TRBV11-1 and TRBJ1-1; D is undetermined. Trimming removed 5 bases at V and 1 base at J, with 8 bases between. Germline lookup yields CDR1 SGHAT and CDR2 FQDESV (reference sequence). This CDR3 comprises 13 residues. The CDR3 reads CASSANGNTEAFF. The CDR3 DNA sequence: TGTGCCAGCAGCGCTAACGGGAACACTGAAGCTTTCTTT.

This clone appeared once. The rearrangement joins TRBV6-5 to TRBJ2-1; 7 bases are shared with TRBD2. CDR1 and CDR2 (germline): MNHEY, SVGAGI. This CDR3 is built from 15 residues. Trimming removed 0 bases from V and 8 bases from J; junction bases left unmatched: 7. The CDR3 loop is CASSYSTPSGHEQFF. The CDR3 coding sequence is TGTGCCAGCAGTTACTCCACCCCTAGCGGTCATGAGCAGTTCTTC.

The rearrangement uses TRBV5-1 and TRBJ2-3; 8 bases map to TRBD1. Trimming cost V 4 bases and J 2 bases; bases outside gene matches: 12. Germline assignment: CDR1 SGHRS and CDR2 YFSETQ. CDR3 length equals 17 residues. In DNA, the CDR3 is TGCGCCAGCAGCCTAGGACAGGGACGGGGAAACACAGATACGCAGTATTTT. Translating gives CASSLGQGRGNTDTQYF.

This sequence joins TRBV30 and TRBJ2-2; no clear D gene. Trimming stripped 5 bases from V and 0 bases from J, with 7 bases between. Germline V gene sequence: CDR1 GTSNPN, CDR2 SVGIG (reference sequence). This CDR3 has 13 residues. The CDR3 here is CAWVHPNTGELFF. The CDR3 nucleotides read TGTGCCTGGGTACACCCGAACACCGGGGAGCTGTTTTTT.

The chain is built from TRBV12-5 and TRBJ1-1, with D possibly TRBD1 on 6 matching bases. Trimming removed 7 bases at V and 5 bases at J, with 23 bases between. CDR3 length: 16 amino acids. CDR1 and CDR2 (germline): LGHNT, FRNRAP. This CDR3 reads CASALGGGGRYTEAFF. The CDR3 DNA is TGTGCTAGTGCCCTGGGGGGCGGGGGTCGGTATACTGAAGCTTTCTTT.

The chain employs TRBV27 and TRBJ2-5, with TRBD1 matching over 10 bases. CDR1 and CDR2 from the germline V gene are MNHEY and SMNVEV (reference sequence). V gave up 6 bases and J gave up 5 bases; unmatched junction bases: 6. This CDR3 region has 14 residues. Here the CDR3 reads CASRRPGQGETQYF. The DNA for the CDR3 is TGTGCCAGCAGAAGGCCGGGACAGGGGGAGACCCAGTACTTC.

CDR3 in amino acids: CASRAGLNYEQYF. In DNA form, the CDR3 reads TGTGCCAGCCGAGCGGGACTGAACTACGAGCAGTACTTC. V usage is TRBV2 and J usage is TRBJ2-7; 7 bases are a match to TRBD2. Trimming at V came to 8 bases and at J to 3 bases, leaving 7 bases not matched to a gene. Germline V gives CDR1 SNHLY, CDR2 FYNNEI. CDR3 length: 13 amino acids.

The J gene is TRBJ2-3, the V gene TRBV25-1; weak D call: TRBD2 (5 bases). In germline, CDR1 is MGHDK, CDR2 SYGVNS. Trimming pared 6 bases from V and 2 bases from J, leaving 15 bases between. This CDR3 spans 15 amino acids. The CDR3 coding sequence is TGTGCCAGCAGCACCTTTGAGGGAATCACAGATACGCAGTATTTT. This gives the protein CASSTFEGITDTQYF.

V gene TRBV10-2 combines with J gene TRBJ2-7, with 7 bases aligning to TRBD1. The CDR3 runs to 14 residues. V shed 3 bases and J 3 bases; nucleotides not matched to a gene: 5. The germline V gene has CDR1 WSHSY and CDR2 SAAADI. The CDR3 DNA sequence: TGCGCCAGCAGTGAAAGGGGGACAGACTACGAGCAGTACTTC. Protein: CASSERGTDYEQYF.

The J gene is TRBJ2-5, the V gene TRBV27, with 10 positions matching TRBD1. Judging by the DNA end, TRBJ2-7 fits better; the J call may be wrong. CDR1 and CDR2 (germline): MNHEY, SMNVEV (reference sequence). The CDR3 contains 14 residues. The CDR3 spells CATQPGQGRYEQYF. The CDR3 bases are TGTGCCACCCAACCGGGACAGGGGCGCTACGAGCAGTACTTC.

The V call is TRBV10-2, the J call TRBJ2-1, with TRBD2 matching over 10 bases. CDR1 WSHSY and CDR2 SAAADI come from the germline V gene. There are 14 residues in the CDR3. The junction had 11 bases not matched to a gene; V was cut back by 11 bases and J by 7 bases. CDR3 nucleotides: TGCGCCTACCAAAGCGGGAGGGCACGGAATGAGCAGTTCTTC. Translating gives CAYQSGRARNEQFF.

The chain couples TRBV10-3 to TRBJ2-5; TRBD2 agrees at 8 bases. V shed 0 bases and J 5 bases; nucleotides not matched to a gene: 8. This CDR3 is built from 16 residues. CDR1 is ENHRY and CDR2 is SYGVKD in the germline V gene. CDR3: CAISESVAGGRETQYF. In DNA form, the CDR3 reads TGTGCCATCAGTGAGTCGGTGGCGGGAGGTAGGGAGACCCAGTACTTC.